The 10 T cell receptor beta chains below all came from one sample that was sequenced in a study of blood T cells in healthy people across ages. The second PCR ran about 6 to 12 cycles with a sample-barcoded 5' primer and J-beta primers. MiXCR was run by TCRdb on the 5' RACE reads, yielding one entry per CDR3 protein. The repertoire holds about 680,000 distinct CDR3 sequences, with 49% as singletons. Sequencing was performed on blood. Receptors were obtained from an older woman in good health.

The chain has TRBV7-9 and TRBJ2-5; 12 nucleotides match TRBD2. The CDR3 is 16 residues long. CDR1 is SEHNR, CDR2 FQNEAQ, per germline (reference sequence). J lost 4 bases, V lost 1 base, and 4 bases had no gene match. CDR3 region: CASSLVLAGGGETQYF. The CDR3 DNA reads TGTGCCAGCAGCTTAGTACTAGCGGGAGGCGGAGAGACCCAGTACTTC.

The chain joins TRBV20-1 to TRBJ2-1, with D tentatively TRBD2 (6 bases). The end of the DNA aligns better with TRBJ2-7, so the J call may be wrong. CDR3 length: 16 amino acids. Germline CDR1 DFQATT, CDR2 SNEGSKA (reference sequence). CDR3 nucleotides: TGCAGTGCTAGTGGAAGGGTGGGAGGACTCTACAATGAGCAGTACTTC. This sequence encodes CSASGRVGGLYNEQYF.

This clonotype was observed once. This clone may be a read error of a much larger clone one base away. J is TRBJ2-5 and V is TRBV12-3 or TRBV12-4, with D maybe TRBD2 (5 bases). The J call may be incorrect, as the DNA end agrees better with TRBJ2-7. This CDR3 has 13 residues. The CDR3 here is CASRRAEYYEQYF. DNA of the CDR3: TGTGCCAGCAGGCGGGCAGAATATTACGAGCAGTACTTC.

The chain carries TRBV29-1 and TRBJ1-1; D is unclear. Germline CDR1 is SQVTM and CDR2 is ANQGSEA. Trimming shortened V by 4 bases and J by 1 base, and 7 bases separated the two germline ends. There are 12 residues in the CDR3. In nucleotides, the CDR3 is TGCAGCGTTGCAACAACGAACACTGAAGCTTTCTTT. Encoded protein: CSVATTNTEAFF. Full variable domain (rest looked up from reference TRBV29-1 and TRBJ1-1): SAVISQKPSRDICQRGTSLTIQCQVDSQVTMMFWYRQQPGQSLTLIATANQGSEATYESGFVIDKFPISRPNLTFSTLTVSNMSPEDSSIYLCSVATTNTEAFFGQGTRLTVV.

This clonotype was recorded a few times. The chain has TRBV2 and TRBJ2-7, with 14 bases fitting TRBD2. The CDR3 sequence is 16 residues long. With 6 bases clipped from V and 3 bases from J, the junction kept 7 bases outside the gene matches. Germline V CDR1 and CDR2: SNHLY, FYNNEI. The CDR3 loop reads CASSGTSGRYRYEQYF. The CDR3 nucleotides read TGTGCCAGCAGCGGGACTAGCGGGAGATATCGCTACGAGCAGTACTTC.

The chain joins TRBV20-1 to TRBJ1-2; 7 bases are a match to TRBD1. This CDR3 is built from 14 residues. With V trimmed by 5 bases and J by 2 bases, 8 bases remained unmatched. Looked up from germline, CDR1 is DFQATT and CDR2 is SNEGSKA (reference sequence). DNA for the CDR3: TGCAGTGCTTTGGACAGGCGAACGAACTATGGCTACACCTTC. As protein: CSALDRRTNYGYTF.

This chain joins TRBV9 and TRBJ2-7; no clear D. V lost 0 bases and J 5 bases, leaving 12 bases between the germline ends. Germline V lookup: CDR1 SGDLS, CDR2 YYNGEE. The CDR3 runs to 14 residues. The chain's CDR3 is CASSVEGSLDEQYF. Written as DNA, the CDR3 is TGTGCCAGCAGCGTAGAGGGCAGTCTCGACGAGCAGTACTTC.

This clonotype was picked up a small number of times. The chain couples TRBV20-1 to TRBJ2-7; 11 nucleotides align to TRBD2. Germline-derived CDR1 and CDR2 are DFQATT and SNEGSKA (reference sequence). J was trimmed by 3 bases and V by 5 bases; bases with no gene match: 12. CDR3 size: 16 residues. The CDR3 protein is CSAQVLLLAGGYEQYF. The CDR3 DNA follows: TGCAGTGCTCAAGTCCTCCTGCTAGCGGGAGGCTACGAGCAGTACTTC.

The chain links TRBV29-1 to TRBJ2-5, with TRBD2 matching 7 bases. This CDR3 comprises 13 residues. The germline V gene has CDR1 SQVTM and CDR2 ANQGSEA. The V gene end was trimmed by 2 bases and the J gene end by 11 bases; junction bases not matched to a gene: 11. This chain's CDR3 is CSVESGITNEQYF. The CDR3, as DNA: TGCAGCGTTGAAAGCGGGATAACCAATGAGCAGTACTTC.

A few counts support this clonotype. This chain connects TRBV5-1 to TRBJ2-5, with TRBD2 identical over 7 bases. The V gene's germline CDR1 is SGHRS and CDR2 YFSETQ. The length of the CDR3 is 17 residues. The J segment lost 4 bases and the V segment lost 4 bases, leaving 16 bases of the junction unmatched. CDR3 DNA: TGCGCCAGCAGCCCGGGAGTTGGCGGGAGTTCGGCAGAGACCCAGTACTTC. Protein product: CASSPGVGGSSAETQYF.